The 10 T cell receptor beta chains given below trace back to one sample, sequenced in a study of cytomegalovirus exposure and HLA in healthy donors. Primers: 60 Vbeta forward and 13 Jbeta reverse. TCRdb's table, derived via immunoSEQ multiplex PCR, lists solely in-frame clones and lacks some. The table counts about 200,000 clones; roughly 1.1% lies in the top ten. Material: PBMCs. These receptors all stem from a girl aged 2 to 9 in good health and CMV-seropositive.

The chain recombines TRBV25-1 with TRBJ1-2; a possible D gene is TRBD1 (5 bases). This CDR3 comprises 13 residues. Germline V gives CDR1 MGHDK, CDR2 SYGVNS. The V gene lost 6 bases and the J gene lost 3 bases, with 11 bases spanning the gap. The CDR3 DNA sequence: TGTGCCAGCAGGGGGCCGAGTTACTATGGCTACACCTTC. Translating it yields CASRGPSYYGYTF.

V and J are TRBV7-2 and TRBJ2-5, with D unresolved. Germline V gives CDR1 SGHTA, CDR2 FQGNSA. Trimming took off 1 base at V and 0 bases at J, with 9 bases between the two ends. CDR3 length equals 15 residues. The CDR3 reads CASSLGGGNQETQYF. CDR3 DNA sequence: TGTGCCAGCAGCTTAGGCGGCGGCAACCAAGAGACCCAGTACTTC.

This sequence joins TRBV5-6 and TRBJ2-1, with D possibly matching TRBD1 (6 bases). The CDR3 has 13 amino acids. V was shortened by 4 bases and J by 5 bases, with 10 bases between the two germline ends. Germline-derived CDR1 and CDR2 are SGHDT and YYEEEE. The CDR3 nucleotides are TGTGCCAGCAGCCCGGGACAACACAATGAGCAGTTCTTC. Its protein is CASSPGQHNEQFF.

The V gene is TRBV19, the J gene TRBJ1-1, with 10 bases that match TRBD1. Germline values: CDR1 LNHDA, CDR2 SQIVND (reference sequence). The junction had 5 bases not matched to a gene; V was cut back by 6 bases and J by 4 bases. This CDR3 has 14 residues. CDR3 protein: CASRDDRGRTEAFF. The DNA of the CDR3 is TGTGCCAGTAGGGACGACAGGGGGCGCACTGAAGCTTTCTTT.

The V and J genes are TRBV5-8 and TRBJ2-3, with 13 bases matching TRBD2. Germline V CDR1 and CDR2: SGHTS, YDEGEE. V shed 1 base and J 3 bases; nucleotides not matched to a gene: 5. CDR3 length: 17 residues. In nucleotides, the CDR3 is TGTGCCAGCAGCTTGACCGGACTAGCGGGAGCGACAGATACGCAGTATTTT. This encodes CASSLTGLAGATDTQYF.

CDR3 protein: CASSLGGWGARKRNEQFF. The CDR3 region has the DNA TGTGCCAGCAGCTTAGGGGGATGGGGCGCGAGAAAGCGCAATGAGCAGTTCTTC. The rearrangement links TRBV11-2 to TRBJ2-1; D is perhaps TRBD1 (5 bases). V lost 1 base and J lost 6, with 22 bases in between. Looked up from germline, CDR1 is SGHAT and CDR2 is FQNNGV. CDR3 size: 18 residues.

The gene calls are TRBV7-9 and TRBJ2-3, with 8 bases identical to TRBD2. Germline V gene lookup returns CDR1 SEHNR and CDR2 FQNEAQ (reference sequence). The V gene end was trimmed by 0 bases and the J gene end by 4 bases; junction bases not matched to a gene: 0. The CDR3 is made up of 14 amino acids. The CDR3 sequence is CASSLALAADTQYF. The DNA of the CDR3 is TGTGCCAGCAGCTTAGCACTAGCGGCAGATACGCAGTATTTT. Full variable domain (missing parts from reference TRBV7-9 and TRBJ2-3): DTGVSQNPRHKITKRGQNVTFRCDPISEHNRLYWYRQTLGQGPEFLTYFQNEAQLEKSRLLSDRFSAERPKGSFSTLEIQRTEQGDSAMYLCASSLALAADTQYFGPGTRLTVL.

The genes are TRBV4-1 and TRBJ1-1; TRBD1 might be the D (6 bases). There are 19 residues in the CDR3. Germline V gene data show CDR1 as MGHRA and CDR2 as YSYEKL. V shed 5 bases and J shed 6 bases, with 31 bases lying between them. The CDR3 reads CASSNFRDILGERSPEAFF. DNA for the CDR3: TGCGCCAGCAGCAATTTTCGGGACATTTTGGGGGAAAGGAGCCCTGAAGCTTTCTTT.

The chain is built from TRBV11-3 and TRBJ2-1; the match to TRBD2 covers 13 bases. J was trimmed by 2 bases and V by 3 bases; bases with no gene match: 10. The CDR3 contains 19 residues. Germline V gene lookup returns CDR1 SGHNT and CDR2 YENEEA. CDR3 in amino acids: CASSFRTSGGGRTYNEQFF. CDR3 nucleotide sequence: TGTGCCAGCAGCTTCAGAACTAGCGGGGGGGGACGGACCTACAATGAGCAGTTCTTC. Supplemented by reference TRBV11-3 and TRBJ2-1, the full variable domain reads EAGVVQSPRYKIIEKKQPVAFWCNPISGHNTLYWYLQNLGQGPELLIRYENEEAVDDSQLPKDRFSAERLKGVDSTLKIQPAELGDSAVYLCASSFRTSGGGRTYNEQFFGPGTRLTVL.

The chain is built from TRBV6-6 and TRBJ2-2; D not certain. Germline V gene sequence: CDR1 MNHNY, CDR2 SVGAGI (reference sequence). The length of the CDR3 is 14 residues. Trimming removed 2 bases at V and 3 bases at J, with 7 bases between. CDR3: CASSYPTDTGELFF. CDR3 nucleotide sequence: TGTGCCAGCAGTTACCCCACAGACACCGGGGAGCTGTTTTTT.